The T cell receptor beta chain under discussion was sequenced for a study of blood T cell repertoires in COVID-19. Study-level background: PBMCs, B-cell-depleted T cells, or T cells provided the cDNA or gDNA that made up the material.

The CDR3 is made up of 15 amino acids. CDR1 is KGHSH, CDR2 LQKENI, per germline. The V gene lost 5 bases and the J gene lost 3 bases, with 13 bases spanning the gap. This table comes from immunoSEQ multiplex PCR, and its TCRdb copy is limited to in-frame clones, with some not included. Found here are more than 300,000 clones, approximately 90% of them singletons; the top ten hold about 1.1%. Individuals aged 18 to 89 years were recruited from 24 US areas. Two negative PCRs, clearance, or symptom resolution had been documented for recovered Cohort 3 donors. Sequences were obtained from PBMCs or T cells enriched from blood (not recorded which). The source of this sequence is a woman aged 18-30 years who had recovered from COVID-19. The chain joins TRBV18 to TRBJ1-4, with a possible D match to TRBD1 (6 bases). The CDR3 bases are TGTGCCAGCTCAGCACAGGGAGGGCCTAATGAAAAACTGTTTTTT. It codes for CASSAQGGPNEKLFF.